Given below is one TCR beta chain in context. The antigen this receptor binds is unknown. No base-level quality is on record; no much larger clone is a single base apart. TCRbeta CDR3 regions were amplified from genomic DNA by means of the immunoSEQ Assay, a bias-controlled multiplex PCR. The source study handled its data this way. The number of nucleated cells in each sample was estimated from the amplification of reference gene primers within the assay. Sequence reads were collapsed and filtered to measure the absolute abundance of every unique TCRbeta CDR3 rearrangement. For each sample, productive Simpson clonality was calculated as the square root of Simpson's diversity index across productive rearrangements. TCRdb took this table from immuneACCESS and kept in-frame rearrangements with V and J called. Such tables lack part of the clones; where checked against another copy, unresolved V genes explain under half of the gap, and the rest is unexplained. V and J calls and clone size are as listed in that table; D and trimming were resolved from the DNA. The sample profile shows some 93,000 clones; around 79% of them were found once. Roughly 24% of the sample rests with the top ten.

The sample originates from a study of blood T cell repertoires in COVID-19 (dated by TCRdb to 2018 to 2021). General notes on the study: Samples covering the acute and convalescent phases of COVID-19 were provided by collaborators in the United States, Italy and Spain. The repertoires were released in a freely available public database intended as a resource for research on the immune response to SARS-CoV-2. Deeply sampled blood TCRbeta repertoires from subjects exposed to, actively infected with, or recovered from COVID-19 were included in the dataset. A de-identified subject ID, COVID-19 status, age in years and sex were almost always included in the sample metadata. Where HLA class I and class II types were available, the types were taken from metadata supplied by the sample provider, not from assay-based typing. Samples came from the ongoing ImmuneRACE study (first 160 participants) plus 1,254 subjects from 6 global collaborators. The prospective study material was composed of cDNA or gDNA derived from T cells, B-cell-depleted T cells, or PBMCs.

V gives up 1 base and J gives up 6 bases, and the segment between their germline ends measures 14 bases. According to the germline V gene (reference sequence), CDR1 reads LGHDT and CDR2 reads YNNKEL. The CDR3 spans 15 residues, from the cysteine through the phenylalanine. The CDR3 DNA has 45 bases and is translated from base 1. General findings and caveats noted by the study authors: How much clinical and demographic metadata was included differed by source and by participant, and the metadata was provided uncurated.

The collaborating institutions used their own protocols to collect whole blood in K2EDTA tubes. For TCRbeta analysis, collaborators shipped samples in one of three forms: frozen whole blood, isolated PBMCs, or DNA extracted from either of those sample types. This TCR came from a human donor in a cohort sampled during active COVID-19. Sequenced sample: peripheral blood. The chain was built from TRBV3-1 (or the pseudogene TRBV3-2) and TRBJ2-3; TRBD2 is possibly the D segment (6 matching bases). The CDR3 region has the sequence CASSQAEREYDTQYF. The DNA sequence is as follows: TGTGCCAGCAGCCAAGCCGAACGGGAGTACGATACGCAGTATTTT.